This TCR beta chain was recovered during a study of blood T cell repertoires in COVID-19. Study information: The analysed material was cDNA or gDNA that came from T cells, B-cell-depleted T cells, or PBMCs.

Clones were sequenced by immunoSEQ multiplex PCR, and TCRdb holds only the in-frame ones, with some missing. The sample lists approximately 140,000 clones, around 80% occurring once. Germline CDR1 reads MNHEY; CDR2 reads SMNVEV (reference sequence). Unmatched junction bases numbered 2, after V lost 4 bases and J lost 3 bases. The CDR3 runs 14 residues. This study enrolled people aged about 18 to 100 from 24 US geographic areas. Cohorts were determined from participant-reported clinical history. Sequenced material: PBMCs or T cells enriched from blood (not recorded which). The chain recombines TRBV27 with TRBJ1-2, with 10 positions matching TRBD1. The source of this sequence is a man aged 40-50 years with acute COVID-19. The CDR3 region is CASSSGTGDYGYTF. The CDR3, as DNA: TGTGCCAGCAGTTCGGGGACAGGGGACTATGGCTACACCTTC.